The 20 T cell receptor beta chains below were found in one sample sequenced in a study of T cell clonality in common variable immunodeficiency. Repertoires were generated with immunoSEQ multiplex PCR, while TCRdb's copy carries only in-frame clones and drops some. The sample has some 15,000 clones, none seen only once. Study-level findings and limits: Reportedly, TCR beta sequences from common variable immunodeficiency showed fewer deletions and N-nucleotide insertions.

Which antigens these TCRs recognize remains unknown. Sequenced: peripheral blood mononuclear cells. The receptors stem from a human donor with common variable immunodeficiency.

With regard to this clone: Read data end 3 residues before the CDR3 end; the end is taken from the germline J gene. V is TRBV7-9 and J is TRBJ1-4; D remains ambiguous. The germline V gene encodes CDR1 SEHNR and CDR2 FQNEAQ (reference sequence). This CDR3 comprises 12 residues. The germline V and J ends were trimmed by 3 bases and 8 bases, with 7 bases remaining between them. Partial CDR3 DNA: TGTGCCAGCAGCTTTAGTCGGGAAAAA. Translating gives CASSFSREK. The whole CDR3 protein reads CASSFSREKLFF. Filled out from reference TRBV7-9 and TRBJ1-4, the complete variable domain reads DTGVSQNPRHKITKRGQNVTFRCDPISEHNRLYWYRQTLGQGPEFLTYFQNEAQLEKSRLLSDRFSAERPKGSFSTLEIQRTEQGDSAMYLCASSFSREKLFFGSGTQLSVL.

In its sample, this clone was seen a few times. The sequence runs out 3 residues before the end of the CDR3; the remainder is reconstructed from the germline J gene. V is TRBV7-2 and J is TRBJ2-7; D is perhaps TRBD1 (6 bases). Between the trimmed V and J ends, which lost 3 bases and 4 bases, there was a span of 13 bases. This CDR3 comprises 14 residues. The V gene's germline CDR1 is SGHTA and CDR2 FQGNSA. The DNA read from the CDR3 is TGTGCCAGCAGCTTGGGGACAAATTCTTACGAG. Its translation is CASSLGTNSYE. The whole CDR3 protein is CASSLGTNSYEQYF.

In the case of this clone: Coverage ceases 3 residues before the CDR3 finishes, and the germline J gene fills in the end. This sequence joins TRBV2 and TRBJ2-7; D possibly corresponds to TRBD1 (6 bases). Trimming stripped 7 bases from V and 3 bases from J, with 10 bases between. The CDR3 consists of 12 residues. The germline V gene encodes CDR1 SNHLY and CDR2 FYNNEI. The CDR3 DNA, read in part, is TGTGCCAGCAATCGGGACAACTACGAG. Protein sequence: CASNRDNYE. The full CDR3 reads CASNRDNYEQYF.

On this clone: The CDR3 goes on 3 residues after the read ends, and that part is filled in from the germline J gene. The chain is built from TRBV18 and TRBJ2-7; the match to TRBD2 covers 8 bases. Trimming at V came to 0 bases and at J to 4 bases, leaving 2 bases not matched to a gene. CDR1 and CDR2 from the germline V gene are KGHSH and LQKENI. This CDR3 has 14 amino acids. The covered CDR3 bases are TGTGCCAGCTCACCACCGGCTAGCGGGTACGAG. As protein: CASSPPASGYE. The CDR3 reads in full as CASSPPASGYEQYF.

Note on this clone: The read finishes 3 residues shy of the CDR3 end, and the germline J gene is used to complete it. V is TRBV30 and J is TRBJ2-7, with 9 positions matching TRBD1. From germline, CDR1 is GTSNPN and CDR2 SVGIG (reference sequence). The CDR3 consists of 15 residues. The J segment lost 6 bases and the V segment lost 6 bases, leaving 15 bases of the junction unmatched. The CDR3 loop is CACTPGQGVWGEQYF. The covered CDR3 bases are TGTGCCTGTACACCGGGACAGGGAGTTTGGGGCGAG.

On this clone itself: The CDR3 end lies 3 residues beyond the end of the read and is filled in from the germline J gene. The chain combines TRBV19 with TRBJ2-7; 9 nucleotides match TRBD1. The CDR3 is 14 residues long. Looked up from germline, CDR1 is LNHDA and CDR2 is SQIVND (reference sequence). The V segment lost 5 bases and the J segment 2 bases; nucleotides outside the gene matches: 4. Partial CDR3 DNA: TGTGCCAGTAGTCCGTGGACAGGGGCCTACGAG. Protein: CASSPWTGAYE. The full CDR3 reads CASSPWTGAYEQYF.

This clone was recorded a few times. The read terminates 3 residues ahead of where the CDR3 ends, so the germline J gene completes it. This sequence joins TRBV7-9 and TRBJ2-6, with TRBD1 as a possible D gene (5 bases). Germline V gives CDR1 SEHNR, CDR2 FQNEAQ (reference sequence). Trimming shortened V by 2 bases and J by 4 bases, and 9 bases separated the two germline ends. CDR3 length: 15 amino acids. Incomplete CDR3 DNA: TGTGCCAGCAGCTTAAGGGGTGCGGGGGCCAACGTC. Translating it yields CASSLRGAGANV. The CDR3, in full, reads CASSLRGAGANVLTF.

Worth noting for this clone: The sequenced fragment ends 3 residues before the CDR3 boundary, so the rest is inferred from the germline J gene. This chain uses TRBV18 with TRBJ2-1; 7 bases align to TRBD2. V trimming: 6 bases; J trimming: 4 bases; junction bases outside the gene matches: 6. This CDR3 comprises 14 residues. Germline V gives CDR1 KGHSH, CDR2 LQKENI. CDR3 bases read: TGTGCCAGCTCCCGGGGGGTGGAATACAATGAG. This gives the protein CASSRGVEYNE. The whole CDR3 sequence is CASSRGVEYNEQFF.

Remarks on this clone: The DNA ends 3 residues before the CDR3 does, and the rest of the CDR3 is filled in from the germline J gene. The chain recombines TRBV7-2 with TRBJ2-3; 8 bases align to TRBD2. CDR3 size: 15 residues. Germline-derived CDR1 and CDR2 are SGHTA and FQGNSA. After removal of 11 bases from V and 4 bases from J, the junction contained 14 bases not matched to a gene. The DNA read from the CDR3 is TGTGCCGGGGGCCCGGGGACTAGAAGGTCAGATACG. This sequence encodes CAGGPGTRRSDT. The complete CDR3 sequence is CAGGPGTRRSDTQYF.

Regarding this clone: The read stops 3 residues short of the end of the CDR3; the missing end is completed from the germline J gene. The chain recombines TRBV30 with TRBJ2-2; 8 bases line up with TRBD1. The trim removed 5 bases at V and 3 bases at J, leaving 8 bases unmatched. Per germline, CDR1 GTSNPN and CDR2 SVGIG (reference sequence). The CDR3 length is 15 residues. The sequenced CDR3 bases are TGTGCCTGGGACAGGGGTCTAGGGGACACCGGGGAG. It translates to CAWDRGLGDTGE. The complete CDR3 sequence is CAWDRGLGDTGELFF.

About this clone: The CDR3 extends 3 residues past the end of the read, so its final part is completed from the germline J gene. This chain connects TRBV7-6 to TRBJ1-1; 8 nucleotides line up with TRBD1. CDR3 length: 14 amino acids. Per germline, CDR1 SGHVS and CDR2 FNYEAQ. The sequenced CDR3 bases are TGTGCCAGCAGCTTAGAGGACAGGGCTGGGGAA. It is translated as CASSLEDRAGE. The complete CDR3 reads CASSLEDRAGEAFF.

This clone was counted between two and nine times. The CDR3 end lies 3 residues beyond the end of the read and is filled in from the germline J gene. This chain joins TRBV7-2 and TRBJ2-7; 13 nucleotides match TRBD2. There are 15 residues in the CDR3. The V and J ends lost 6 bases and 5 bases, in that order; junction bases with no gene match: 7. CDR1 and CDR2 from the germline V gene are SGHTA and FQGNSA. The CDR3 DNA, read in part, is TGTGCCAGCAGTTCCGGACTAGCGGGGGTTAACGAG. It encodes CASSSGLAGVNE. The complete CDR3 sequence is CASSSGLAGVNEQYF.

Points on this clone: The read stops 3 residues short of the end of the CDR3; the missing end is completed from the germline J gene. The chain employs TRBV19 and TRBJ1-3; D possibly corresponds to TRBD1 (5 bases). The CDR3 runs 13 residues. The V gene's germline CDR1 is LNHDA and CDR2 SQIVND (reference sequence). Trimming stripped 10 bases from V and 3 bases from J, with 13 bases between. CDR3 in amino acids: CATNQGVGNTIYF. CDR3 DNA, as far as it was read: TGTGCCACCAATCAGGGAGTTGGAAACACC.

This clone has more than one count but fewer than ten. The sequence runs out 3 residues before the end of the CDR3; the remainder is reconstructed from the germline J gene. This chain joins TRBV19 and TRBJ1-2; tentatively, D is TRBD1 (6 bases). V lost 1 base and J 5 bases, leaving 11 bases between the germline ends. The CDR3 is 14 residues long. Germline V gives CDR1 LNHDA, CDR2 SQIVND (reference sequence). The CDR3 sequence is CASSIGHRVYGYTF. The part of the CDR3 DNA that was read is TGTGCCAGTAGTATAGGACACAGGGTTTATGGC.

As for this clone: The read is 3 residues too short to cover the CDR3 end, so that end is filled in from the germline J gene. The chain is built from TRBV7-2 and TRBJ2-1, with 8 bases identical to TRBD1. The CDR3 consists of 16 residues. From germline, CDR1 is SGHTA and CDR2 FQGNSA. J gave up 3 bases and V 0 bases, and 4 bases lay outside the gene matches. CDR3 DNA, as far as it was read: TGTGCCAGCAGCTTAGCCTCCGGACAGGGCTACAATGAG. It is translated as CASSLASGQGYNE. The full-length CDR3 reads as CASSLASGQGYNEQFF.

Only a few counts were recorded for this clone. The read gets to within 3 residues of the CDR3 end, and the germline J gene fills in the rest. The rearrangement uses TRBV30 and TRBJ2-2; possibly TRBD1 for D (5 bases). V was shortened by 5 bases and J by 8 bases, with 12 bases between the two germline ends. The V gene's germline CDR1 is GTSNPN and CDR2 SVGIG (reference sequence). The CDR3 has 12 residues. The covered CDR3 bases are TGTGCCTGGTGCCAACAGGATGGGGAG. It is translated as CAWCQQDGE. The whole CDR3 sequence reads CAWCQQDGELFF.

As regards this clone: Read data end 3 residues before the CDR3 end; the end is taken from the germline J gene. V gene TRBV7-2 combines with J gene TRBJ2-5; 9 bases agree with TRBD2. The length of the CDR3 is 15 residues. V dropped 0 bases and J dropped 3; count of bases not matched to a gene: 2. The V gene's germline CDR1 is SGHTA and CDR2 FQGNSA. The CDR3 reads CASSLAGTSKETQYF. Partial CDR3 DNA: TGTGCCAGCAGCTTAGCCGGGACTAGCAAAGAGACC.

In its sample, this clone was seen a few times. The CDR3 bases that were read are TGTGCCTGGAGCGGGGACAGATCCTACGAG. Encoded protein: CAWSGDRSYE. The full-length CDR3 reads as CAWSGDRSYEQYF. The chain links TRBV30 to TRBJ2-7, with TRBD1 matching over 7 bases. The CDR3 extends 3 residues past the end of the read, so its final part is completed from the germline J gene. Trimming cost V 3 bases and J 1 base; bases outside gene matches: 3. The CDR3 spans 13 residues. From germline, CDR1 is GTSNPN and CDR2 SVGIG (reference sequence).

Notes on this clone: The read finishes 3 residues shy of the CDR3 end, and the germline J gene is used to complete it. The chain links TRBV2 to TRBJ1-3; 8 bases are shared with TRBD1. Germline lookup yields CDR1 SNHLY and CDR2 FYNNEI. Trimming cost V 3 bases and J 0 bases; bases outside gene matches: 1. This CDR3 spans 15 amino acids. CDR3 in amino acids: CASSDDRGSGNTIYF. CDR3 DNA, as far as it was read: TGTGCCAGCAGTGATGACAGGGGCTCTGGAAACACC.

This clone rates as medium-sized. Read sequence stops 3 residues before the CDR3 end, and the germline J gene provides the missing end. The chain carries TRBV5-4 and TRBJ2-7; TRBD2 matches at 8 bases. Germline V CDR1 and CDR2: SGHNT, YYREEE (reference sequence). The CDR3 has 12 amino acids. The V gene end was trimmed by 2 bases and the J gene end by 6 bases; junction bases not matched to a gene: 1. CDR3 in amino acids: CASSFGGVEQYF. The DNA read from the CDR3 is TGTGCCAGCAGCTTCGGGGGGGTCGAG.